A single sample is the source of the 27 T cell receptor beta chains below, sequenced in a study of shared clonotypes between healthy human individuals. Sequencing was performed with immunoSEQ multiplex PCR; in TCRdb, only in-frame clones are kept and a portion is missing. The sample consists of roughly 2.2 million clones, about 92% of them appearing once. Sequencing was carried out using naive CD4+ T cells from PBMCs. Subset given: CD45RA+ positively selected. These receptors originate from a man aged 18 to 30 in good health. Some clones in this sample may be carry-over from other donors' samples.

The chain's CDR3 is CASSPLIGGKGNTEAFF. CDR3 bases: TGTGCCAGCTCACCACTTATAGGGGGCAAAGGGAACACTGAAGCTTTCTTT. The V call is TRBV18, the J call TRBJ1-1; 7 bases line up with TRBD1. From germline, CDR1 is KGHSH and CDR2 LQKENI. There are 17 residues in the CDR3. The trim removed 1 base at V and 1 base at J, leaving 9 bases unmatched.

This sequence joins TRBV30 and TRBJ2-1, with 7 bases matching TRBD2. V dropped 2 bases and J dropped 1; count of bases not matched to a gene: 5. The CDR3 spans 15 residues. Germline-derived CDR1 and CDR2 are GTSNPN and SVGIG (reference sequence). CDR3 nucleotide sequence: TGTGCCTGGAGTAGGGCGGGAGTTTCCTACAATGAGCAGTTCTTC. Protein: CAWSRAGVSYNEQFF. The entire variable domain, with the rest obtained from reference TRBV30 and TRBJ2-1, is as follows: SQTIHQWPATLVQPVGSPLSLECTVEGTSNPNLYWYRQAAGRGLQLLFYSVGIGQISSEVPQNLSASRPQDRQFILSSKKLLLSDSGFYLCAWSRAGVSYNEQFFGPGTRLTVL.

V usage is TRBV28 and J usage is TRBJ2-3, with 13 bases matching TRBD2. CDR1 and CDR2 from the germline V gene are MDHEN and SYDVKM. V was pared by 5 bases and J by 4 bases, with 9 bases of the junction left unmatched. The CDR3 contains 17 residues. CDR3 nucleotide sequence: TGTGCCAGCAGTACCGGACTAGCGGGAGTTGGTTCAGATACGCAGTATTTT. This gives the protein CASSTGLAGVGSDTQYF.

With regard to this clone: Other DNA sequences in the same sample also yield this CDR3. The rearrangement uses TRBV30 and TRBJ2-7; TRBD1 might be the D (5 bases). Germline CDR1 is GTSNPN and CDR2 is SVGIG (reference sequence). CDR3 length equals 12 residues. The V gene lost 5 bases and the J gene lost 4 bases, with 12 bases spanning the gap. The CDR3 DNA reads as TGTGCCTGGGGGCAGGGTGGTTACGAGCAGTACTTC. This gives the protein CAWGQGGYEQYF.

The rearrangement uses TRBV12-5 and TRBJ2-7; perhaps TRBD1 as D (6 bases). Germline CDR1 LGHNT, CDR2 FRNRAP. V shed 6 bases and J shed 0 bases, with 24 bases lying between them. CDR3 length equals 18 residues. The CDR3 nucleotides are TGTGCTAGTGGGCTTATTCCGGGACAAACCCAGAGCTCCTACGAGCAGTACTTC. It specifies CASGLIPGQTQSSYEQYF. The full variable domain, its missing parts supplied by reference TRBV12-5 and TRBJ2-7, is DARVTQTPRHKVTEMGQEVTMRCQPILGHNTVFWYRQTMMQGLELLAYFRNRAPLDDSGMPKDRFSAEMPDATLATLKIQPSEPRDSAVYFCASGLIPGQTQSSYEQYFGPGTRLTVT.

The chain is built from TRBV6-1 and TRBJ1-5; D remains ambiguous. The CDR3 is 13 amino acids. Trimming pared 5 bases from V and 3 bases from J, leaving 8 bases between. The germline gives CDR1 MNHNS, CDR2 SASEGT. Written as DNA, the CDR3 is TGTGCCAGCAGTTTTCAGGTCAATCAGCCCCAGCATTTT. Translation gives CASSFQVNQPQHF.

The CDR3 sequence: CASSYDRLQKLFF. Here the CDR3 DNA reads TGTGCCAGCAGTTACGACAGGTTGCAAAAACTGTTTTTT. The chain is built from TRBV6-5 and TRBJ1-4; D may be TRBD1 (6 bases). Germline V gene lookup returns CDR1 MNHEY and CDR2 SVGAGI. This CDR3 comprises 13 residues. V was pared by 2 bases and J by 9 bases, with 10 bases between.

V gene TRBV5-1 combines with J gene TRBJ2-1, with a possible D match to TRBD2 (5 bases). V gave up 4 bases and J gave up 0 bases, with 11 bases separating them. Germline assignment: CDR1 SGHRS and CDR2 YFSETQ. CDR3 length: 15 amino acids. The CDR3 sequence is CASSPDLSSYNEQFF. The CDR3 bases are TGCGCCAGCAGCCCGGACTTGAGCTCCTACAATGAGCAGTTCTTC.

The rearrangement uses TRBV19 and TRBJ2-1, with 8 positions matching TRBD2. J was trimmed by 8 bases and V by 7 bases; bases with no gene match: 13. CDR1 and CDR2 (germline): LNHDA, SQIVND (reference sequence). The CDR3 runs to 15 residues. The CDR3 coding sequence is TGTGCCAGTATGAAAGGTCTAGCGGGTCTCGATGAGCAGTTCTTC. It yields the protein CASMKGLAGLDEQFF. The full variable domain, rest sourced from reference TRBV19 and TRBJ2-1, is DGGITQSPKYLFRKEGQNVTLSCEQNLNHDAMYWYRQDPGQGLRLIYYSQIVNDFQKGDIAEGYSVSREKKESFPLTVTSAQKNPTAFYLCASMKGLAGLDEQFFGPGTRLTVL.

This chain connects TRBV21-1 to TRBJ1-2; the table's TRBD1 call for D was not verified on the DNA. TRBV21-1 is a pseudogene segment. The CDR3 is 17 residues long. Written as DNA, the CDR3 is TGTGCCAGCAACCCGGGGGGGACAGGGAGGGGTGGCGATGGCTACACCTTC. It specifies CASNPGGTGRGGDGYTF.

The gene calls are TRBV4-1 and TRBJ2-2; 11 nucleotides align to TRBD2. Germline V gene data show CDR1 as MGHRA and CDR2 as YSYEKL. With 0 bases clipped from V and 4 bases from J, the junction kept 7 bases outside the gene matches. The CDR3 runs to 18 residues. DNA for the CDR3: TGCGCCAGCAGCCAAGATTGGGGGCTAGCGGGAGGCACCGGGGAGCTGTTTTTT. Protein: CASSQDWGLAGGTGELFF.

V and J are TRBV6-4 and TRBJ2-1, with TRBD2 matching over 10 bases. The CDR3 totals 14 residues. CDR1 is MRHNA, CDR2 SNTAGT, per germline. V lost 5 bases, J lost 12 bases, and 10 bases stayed unmatched. The CDR3 nucleotides read TGTGCCAGCAGTCGACTAGCGGGCCTCCAAGGGCAGTTCTTC. Amino acids: CASSRLAGLQGQFF.

The chain recombines TRBV5-1 with TRBJ2-5; 9 bases match TRBD1. This CDR3 has 15 amino acids. CDR1 and CDR2 from the germline V gene are SGHRS and YFSETQ. J lost 5 bases, V lost 3 bases, and 8 bases had no gene match. The CDR3 sequence is CASSSRTGVVETQYF. In DNA form, the CDR3 reads TGCGCCAGCAGCTCGCGGACAGGGGTCGTGGAGACCCAGTACTTC.

This rearrangement joins TRBV5-1 to TRBJ1-5; D gene unclear. The germline gives CDR1 SGHRS, CDR2 YFSETQ. V lost 4 bases to trimming and J lost 0 bases, with 11 bases between them. CDR3 length equals 15 residues. CDR3 sequence reads: CASSKDGLSNQPQHF. CDR3 DNA sequence: TGCGCCAGCAGCAAGGACGGACTTAGCAATCAGCCCCAGCATTTT. Full variable domain (remainder filled in from reference TRBV5-1 and TRBJ1-5): KAGVTQTPRYLIKTRGQQVTLSCSPISGHRSVSWYQQTPGQGLQFLFEYFSETQRNKGNFPGRFSGRQFSNSRSEMNVSTLELGDSALYLCASSKDGLSNQPQHFGDGTRLSIL.

This clone was seen a single time. The rearrangement links TRBV7-3 to TRBJ2-7, with 7 bases matching TRBD1. The CDR3 consists of 15 residues. V lost 0 bases, J lost 2 bases, and 4 bases stayed unmatched. CDR1 is SGHTA, CDR2 FQGTGA, per germline. CDR3 sequence (DNA): TGTGCCAGCAGCTTAACCCGGACAGGCCCCTACGAGCAGTACTTC. Its translation: CASSLTRTGPYEQYF.

The gene calls are TRBV5-1 and TRBJ2-1, with 7 bases matching TRBD1. V dropped 4 bases and J dropped 5; count of bases not matched to a gene: 6. Germline CDR1 SGHRS, CDR2 YFSETQ. The CDR3 contains 14 residues. Written as DNA, the CDR3 is TGCGCCAGCAGCCAAATCACAGGGGACAATGAGCAGTTCTTC. It translates to CASSQITGDNEQFF. Combining the CDR3 with reference TRBV5-1 and TRBJ2-1 gives the whole variable domain KAGVTQTPRYLIKTRGQQVTLSCSPISGHRSVSWYQQTPGQGLQFLFEYFSETQRNKGNFPGRFSGRQFSNSRSEMNVSTLELGDSALYLCASSQITGDNEQFFGPGTRLTVL.

For this clone: The sample holds other DNA sequences that translate to the same CDR3. This sequence joins TRBV7-3 and TRBJ2-1; tentative D call: TRBD2 (6 bases). CDR1 SGHTA and CDR2 FQGTGA come from the germline V gene. This CDR3 has 15 amino acids. Trimming took 0 bases from V and 0 from J, leaving 6 bases between them. The CDR3 DNA reads TGTGCCAGCAGCTTAACGGGAGGCTCCTACAATGAGCAGTTCTTC. The encoded protein is CASSLTGGSYNEQFF.

The V and J genes are TRBV29-1 and TRBJ2-3, with a possible D match to TRBD2 (6 bases). The V and J ends lost 3 bases and 4 bases respectively, with 8 bases between them. The CDR3 consists of 12 residues. Germline CDR1 is SQVTM and CDR2 is ANQGSEA. The CDR3 here is CSVERGPDTQYF. The CDR3 bases are TGCAGCGTTGAGCGGGGCCCAGATACGCAGTATTTT.

This clone was counted a single time. The chain recombines TRBV7-3 with TRBJ2-2, with 8 bases matching TRBD1. Germline V lookup: CDR1 SGHTA, CDR2 FQGTGA. The CDR3 has 16 amino acids. Trimming took 2 bases from V and 0 from J; bases not matched to a gene: 2. The CDR3 is CASSLSTGANTGELFF. CDR3 coding DNA: TGTGCCAGCAGCTTATCGACAGGGGCGAACACCGGGGAGCTGTTTTTT.

This clone was picked up one time. The rearrangement links TRBV5-5 to TRBJ2-7; TRBD2 agrees at 11 bases. Germline trimming cut 2 bases from V and 4 bases from J; bases unmatched to any gene: 8. Looked up from germline, CDR1 is SGHKS and CDR2 is YYEKEE (reference sequence). CDR3 length: 16 residues. Written as DNA, the CDR3 is TGTGCCAGCAGCTTAAATTTAGCGGGAGGGCCGTACGAGCAGTACTTC. Its protein is CASSLNLAGGPYEQYF.

The DNA of the CDR3 is TGCGCCAGCAGGCGGACAGGGGAGACTGAAGCTTTCTTT. Translating gives CASRRTGETEAFF. The rearrangement links TRBV10-1 to TRBJ1-1; 9 bases map to TRBD1. Per germline, CDR1 WNHNN and CDR2 SYGVQD (reference sequence). Trimming at V came to 6 bases and at J to 5 bases, leaving 4 bases not matched to a gene. This CDR3 comprises 13 residues.

V usage is TRBV5-1 and J usage is TRBJ2-1; 12 bases align to TRBD2. V lost 2 bases, J lost 8 bases, and 8 bases stayed unmatched. This CDR3 is 16 amino acids long. The germline V gene has CDR1 SGHRS and CDR2 YFSETQ. The CDR3 coding sequence is TGCGCCAGCAGCTTTCAAGGACTAGCGGGAAGGGATGAGCAGTTCTTC. Translated: CASSFQGLAGRDEQFF.

About this clone itself: The same CDR3 arises from other DNA sequences in this sample as well. The chain carries TRBV28 and TRBJ1-3, with 7 positions matching TRBD1. The trim removed 5 bases at V and 2 bases at J, leaving 3 bases unmatched. Germline V lookup: CDR1 MDHEN, CDR2 SYDVKM. The length of the CDR3 is 14 residues. The CDR3 spells CASSQTGAGNTIYF. In nucleotides, the CDR3 is TGTGCCAGCAGTCAAACAGGGGCTGGAAACACCATATATTTT.

This chain links TRBV7-7 with TRBJ1-2; D perhaps matches TRBD1 (5 bases). V dropped 5 bases and J dropped 5 bases, with 12 bases sitting between them. CDR3 length: 13 residues. CDR1 and CDR2 from the germline V gene are SSHAT and FNYEAQ (reference sequence). CDR3 in amino acids: CASSVQEVYGYTF. The CDR3 bases are TGTGCCAGCAGCGTACAGGAAGTTTATGGCTACACCTTC.

The chain has TRBV5-1 and TRBJ2-1; 9 bases map to TRBD2. V shed 0 bases, J shed 8 bases, and the junction held 6 bases outside the gene matches. The CDR3 totals 15 residues. Germline V gene data show CDR1 as SGHRS and CDR2 as YFSETQ. The CDR3 reads CASSLVVAGGDEQFF. CDR3 DNA: TGCGCCAGCAGCTTGGTAGTGGCGGGAGGGGATGAGCAGTTCTTC.

V and J are TRBV30 and TRBJ2-2; TRBD2 agrees at 9 bases. Germline V gene data show CDR1 as GTSNPN and CDR2 as SVGIG (reference sequence). Losses at the gene ends were 7 bases for V and 4 bases for J; bases not matched to a gene: 13. The CDR3 is 16 amino acids. The CDR3 loop reads CASGGSGRTGTGELFF. The CDR3 region has the DNA TGTGCCTCTGGAGGTAGCGGGAGAACTGGCACCGGGGAGCTGTTTTTT.

The chain carries TRBV28 and TRBJ2-2, with TRBD2 matching over 10 bases. With V trimmed by 6 bases and J by 5 bases, 12 bases remained unmatched. The germline V gene has CDR1 MDHEN and CDR2 SYDVKM. The length of the CDR3 is 17 residues. This CDR3 reads CASSRRTSGGGTGELFF. Written as DNA, the CDR3 is TGTGCCAGCAGCCGCAGGACTAGCGGAGGAGGGACCGGGGAGCTGTTTTTT.